The clone carrying this T cell receptor beta chain was detected a few times. Its specificity is not known. Collection of 7.5 to 10 milliliters of peripheral blood was performed for each donor. PBMCs numbering at least 7 million were isolated per sample. A second PCR of 7 to 11 cycles used a sample-barcoded 5' primer and a J-beta primer mix. TCRdb recomputed calls from the 5' RACE reads with MiXCR, one row per CDR3 protein. The sample consists of hundreds of thousands of distinct CDR3 sequences, about 48% of them appearing once. This record belongs to a study of blood T cells in healthy people across ages. Study-wide findings and caveats: As naive T cell percentage varied, TCR beta diversity correlated strongly with it. Donor CMV status, an unknown factor, possibly confounded changes in expanded clonotypes.

This TCR derives from a man aged 25 to 40 in good health. The sequencing input was blood.

CDR3 residues: CASRNDLKGTDTQYF. CDR3 nucleotides: TGTGCCAGCAGAAATGACCTTAAGGGCACAGATACGCAGTATTTT. The V call is TRBV28, the J call TRBJ2-3, with D unclear. CDR1 is MDHEN, CDR2 SYDVKM, per germline. Trimming took 6 bases from V and 1 from J, leaving 14 bases between them. CDR3 length equals 15 residues.